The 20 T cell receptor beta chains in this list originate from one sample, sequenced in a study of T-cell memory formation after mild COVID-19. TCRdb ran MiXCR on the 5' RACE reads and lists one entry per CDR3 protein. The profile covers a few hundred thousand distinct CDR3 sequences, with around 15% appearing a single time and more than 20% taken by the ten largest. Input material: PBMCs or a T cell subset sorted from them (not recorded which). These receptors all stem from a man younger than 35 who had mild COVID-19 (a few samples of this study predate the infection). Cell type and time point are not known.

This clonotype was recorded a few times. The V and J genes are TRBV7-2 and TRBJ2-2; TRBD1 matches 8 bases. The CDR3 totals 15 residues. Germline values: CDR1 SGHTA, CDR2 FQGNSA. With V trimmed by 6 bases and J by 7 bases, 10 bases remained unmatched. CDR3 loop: CASSTGTGASGELFF. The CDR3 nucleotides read TGTGCCAGCAGTACTGGGACAGGTGCAAGCGGGGAGCTGTTTTTT.

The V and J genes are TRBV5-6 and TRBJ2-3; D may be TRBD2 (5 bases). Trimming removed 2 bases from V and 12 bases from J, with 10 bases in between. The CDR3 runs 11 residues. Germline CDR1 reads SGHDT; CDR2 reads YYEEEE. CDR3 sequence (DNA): TGTGCCAGCAGCTTAGGGAGCATACAGTATTTT. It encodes CASSLGSIQYF. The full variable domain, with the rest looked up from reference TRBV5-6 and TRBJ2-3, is DAGVTQSPTHLIKTRGQQVTLRCSPKSGHDTVSWYQQALGQGPQFIFQYYEEEERQRGNFPDRFSGHQFPNYSSELNVNALLLGDSALYLCASSLGSIQYFGPGTRLTVL.

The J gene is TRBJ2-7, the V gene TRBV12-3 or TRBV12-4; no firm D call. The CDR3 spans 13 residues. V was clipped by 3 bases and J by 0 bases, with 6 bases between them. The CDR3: CASSLRNSYEQYF. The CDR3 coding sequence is TGTGCCAGCAGTTTGAGGAACTCCTACGAGCAGTACTTC.

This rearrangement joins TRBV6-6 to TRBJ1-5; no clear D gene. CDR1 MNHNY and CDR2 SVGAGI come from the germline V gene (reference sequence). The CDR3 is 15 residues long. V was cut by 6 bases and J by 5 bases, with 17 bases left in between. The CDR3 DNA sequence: TGTGCCAGCAGCATCGGCTCCGGAAGGCATCAGCCCCAGCATTTT. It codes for CASSIGSGRHQPQHF.

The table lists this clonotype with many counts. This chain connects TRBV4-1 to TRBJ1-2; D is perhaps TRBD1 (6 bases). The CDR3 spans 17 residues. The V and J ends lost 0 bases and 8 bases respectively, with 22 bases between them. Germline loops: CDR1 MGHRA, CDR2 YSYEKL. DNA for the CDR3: TGCGCCAGCAGCCAAGATCCCAGTGCGGGGGCGAGAGGGGGCTACACCTTC. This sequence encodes CASSQDPSAGARGGYTF.

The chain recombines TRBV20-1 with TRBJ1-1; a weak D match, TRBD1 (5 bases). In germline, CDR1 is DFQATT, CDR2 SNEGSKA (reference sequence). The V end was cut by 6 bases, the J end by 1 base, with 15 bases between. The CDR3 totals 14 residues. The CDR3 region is CSARKGRWNTEAFF. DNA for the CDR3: TGCAGTGCGCGAAAGGGACGGTGGAACACTGAAGCTTTCTTT.

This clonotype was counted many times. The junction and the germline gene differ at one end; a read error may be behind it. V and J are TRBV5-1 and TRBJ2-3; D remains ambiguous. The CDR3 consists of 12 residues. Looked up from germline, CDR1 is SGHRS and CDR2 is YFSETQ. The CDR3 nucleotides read TGCGCCAGCGGCTTATCCACAGATACGCAGTATTTT. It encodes CASGLSTDTQYF.

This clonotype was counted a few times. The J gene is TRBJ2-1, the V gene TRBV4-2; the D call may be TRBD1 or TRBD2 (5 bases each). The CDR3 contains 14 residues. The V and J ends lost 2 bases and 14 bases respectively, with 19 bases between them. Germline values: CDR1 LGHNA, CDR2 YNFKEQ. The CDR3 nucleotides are TGTGCCAGCAGCCAAACGGTCCGGGACCAAGGGGAGTTCTTC. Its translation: CASSQTVRDQGEFF.

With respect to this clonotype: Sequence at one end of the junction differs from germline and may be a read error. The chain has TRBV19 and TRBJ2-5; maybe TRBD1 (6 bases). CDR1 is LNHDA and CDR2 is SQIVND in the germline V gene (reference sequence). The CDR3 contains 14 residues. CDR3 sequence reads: CDSTPTGMIETQYF. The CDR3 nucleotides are TGTGACAGTACCCCAACAGGGATGATAGAGACCCAGTACTTC.

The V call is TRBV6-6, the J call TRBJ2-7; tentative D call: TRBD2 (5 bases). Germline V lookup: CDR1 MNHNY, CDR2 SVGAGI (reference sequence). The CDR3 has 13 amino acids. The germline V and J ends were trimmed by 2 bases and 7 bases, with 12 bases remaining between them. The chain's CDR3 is CASSYGIPGEQYV. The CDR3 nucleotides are TGTGCCAGCAGTTACGGTATCCCGGGGGAGCAGTACGTC.

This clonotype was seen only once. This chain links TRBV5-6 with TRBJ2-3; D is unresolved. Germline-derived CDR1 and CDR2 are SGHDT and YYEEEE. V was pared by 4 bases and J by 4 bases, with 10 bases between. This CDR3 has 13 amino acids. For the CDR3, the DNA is TGTGCCAGCAGCCCCCGCAGTGCAGATACGCAGTATTTT. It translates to CASSPRSADTQYF. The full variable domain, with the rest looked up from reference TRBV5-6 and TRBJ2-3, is DAGVTQSPTHLIKTRGQQVTLRCSPKSGHDTVSWYQQALGQGPQFIFQYYEEEERQRGNFPDRFSGHQFPNYSSELNVNALLLGDSALYLCASSPRSADTQYFGPGTRLTVL.

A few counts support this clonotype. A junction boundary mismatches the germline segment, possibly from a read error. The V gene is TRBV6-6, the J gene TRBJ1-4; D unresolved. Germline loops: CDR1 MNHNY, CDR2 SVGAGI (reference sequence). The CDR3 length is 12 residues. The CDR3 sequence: CASSSLPRVRVF. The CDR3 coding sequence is TGTGCCAGCAGTTCACTCCCTCGGGTCCGGGTTTTT.

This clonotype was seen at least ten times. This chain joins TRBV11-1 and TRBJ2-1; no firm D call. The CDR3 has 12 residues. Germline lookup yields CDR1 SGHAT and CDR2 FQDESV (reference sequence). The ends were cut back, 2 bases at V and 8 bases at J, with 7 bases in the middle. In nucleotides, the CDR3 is TGTGCCAGCAGCTTAACGAGAGATGAGCAGTTCTTC. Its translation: CASSLTRDEQFF.

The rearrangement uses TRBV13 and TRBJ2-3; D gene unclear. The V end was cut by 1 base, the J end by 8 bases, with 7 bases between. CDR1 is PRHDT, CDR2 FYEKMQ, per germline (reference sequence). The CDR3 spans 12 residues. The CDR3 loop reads CASSLALSTQYF. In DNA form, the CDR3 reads TGTGCCAGCAGCTTAGCGCTGAGTACGCAGTATTTT.

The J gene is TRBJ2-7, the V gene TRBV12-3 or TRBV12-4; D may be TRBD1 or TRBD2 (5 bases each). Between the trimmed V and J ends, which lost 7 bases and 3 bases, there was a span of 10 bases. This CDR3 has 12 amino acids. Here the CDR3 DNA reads TGTGCCAGCAATCGGGACCACTACGAGCAGTACTTC. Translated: CASNRDHYEQYF.

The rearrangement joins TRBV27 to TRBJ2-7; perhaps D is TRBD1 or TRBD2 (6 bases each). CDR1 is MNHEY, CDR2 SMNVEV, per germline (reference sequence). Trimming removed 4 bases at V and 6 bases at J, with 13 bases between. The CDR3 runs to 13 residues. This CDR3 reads CASSSRGAGEQYV. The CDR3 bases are TGTGCCAGCAGTTCTAGGGGGGCAGGCGAGCAGTACGTC.

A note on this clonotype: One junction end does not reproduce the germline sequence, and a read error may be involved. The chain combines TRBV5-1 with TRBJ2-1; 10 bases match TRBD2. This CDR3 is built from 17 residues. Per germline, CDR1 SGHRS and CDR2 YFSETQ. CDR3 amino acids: CTSSLRVGLAVRNEQFF. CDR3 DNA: TGCACCAGCAGCTTGCGGGTAGGACTAGCGGTTAGGAATGAGCAGTTCTTC.

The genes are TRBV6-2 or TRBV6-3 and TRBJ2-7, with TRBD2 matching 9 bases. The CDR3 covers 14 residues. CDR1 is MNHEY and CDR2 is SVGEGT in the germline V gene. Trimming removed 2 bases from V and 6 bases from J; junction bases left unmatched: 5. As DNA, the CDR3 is TGTGCCAGCAGTTACGTCCTAGCGGGGAGCGAGCAGTACGTC. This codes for CASSYVLAGSEQYV.

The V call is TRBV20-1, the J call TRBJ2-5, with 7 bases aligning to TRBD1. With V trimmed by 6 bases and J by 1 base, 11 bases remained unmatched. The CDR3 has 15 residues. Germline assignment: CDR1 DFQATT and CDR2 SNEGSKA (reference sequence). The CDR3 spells CSATSPGGPQETQYF. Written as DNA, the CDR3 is TGCAGTGCCACCAGTCCAGGGGGTCCCCAAGAGACCCAGTACTTC.

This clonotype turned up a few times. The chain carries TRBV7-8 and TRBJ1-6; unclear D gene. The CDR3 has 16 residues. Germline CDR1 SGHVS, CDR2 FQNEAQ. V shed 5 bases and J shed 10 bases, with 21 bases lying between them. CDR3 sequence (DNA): TGTGCCAGCAGCCTCACAGCTACCATAGCTTACTCACCCCTCCACTTT. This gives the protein CASSLTATIAYSPLHF. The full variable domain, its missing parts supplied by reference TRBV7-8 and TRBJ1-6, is GAGVSQSPRYKVAKRGQDVALRCDPISGHVSLFWYQQALGQGPEFLTYFQNEAQLDKSGLPSDRFFAERPEGSVSTLKIQRTQQEDSAVYLCASSLTATIAYSPLHFGNGTRLTVT.